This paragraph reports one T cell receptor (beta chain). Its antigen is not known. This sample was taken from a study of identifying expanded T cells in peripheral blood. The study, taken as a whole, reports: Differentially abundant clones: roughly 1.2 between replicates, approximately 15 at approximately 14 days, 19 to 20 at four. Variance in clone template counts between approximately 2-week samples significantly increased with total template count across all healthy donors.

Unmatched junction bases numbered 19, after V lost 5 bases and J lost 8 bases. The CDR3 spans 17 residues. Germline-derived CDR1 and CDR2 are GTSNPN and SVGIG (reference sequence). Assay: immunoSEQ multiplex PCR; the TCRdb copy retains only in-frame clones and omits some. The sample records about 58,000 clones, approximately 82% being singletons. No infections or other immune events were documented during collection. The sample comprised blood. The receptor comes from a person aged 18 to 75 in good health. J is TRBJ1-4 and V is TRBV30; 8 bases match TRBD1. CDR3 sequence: CAWLPFDRGRGQEKLFF. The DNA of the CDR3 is TGTGCCTGGCTCCCTTTCGACAGGGGAAGGGGTCAGGAAAAACTGTTTTTT.